This T cell receptor beta chain emerged from a study of cytomegalovirus exposure and HLA in healthy donors. Findings and limits, study-wide: A few CMV-associated chains proved CMV antigen-specific in vitro. Presence/absence analyses took donor sequencing depth as roughly uniform. When a later analysis compared HLA-associated TCR beta chains with equally common others, the HLA-associated chains turned out to be more clonally expanded and to have lower generation probabilities.

Primers included in the PCR were 60 Vbeta and 13 Jbeta primers. Clones were sequenced by immunoSEQ multiplex PCR, and TCRdb holds only the in-frame ones, with some missing. The data hold about 160,000 clones, with roughly 85% observed a single time. Comment on this clone: Its antigen is as yet unknown.

Germline V gene sequence: CDR1 MDHEN, CDR2 SYDVKM. The CDR3 length is 16 residues. The trim removed 3 bases at V and 0 bases at J, leaving 6 bases unmatched. This receptor was obtained from a man aged 35 to 55 in good health and CMV-seronegative. The V gene is TRBV28, the J gene TRBJ1-1; 8 nucleotides agree with TRBD1. The sample taken for sequencing was PBMCs. CDR3 nucleotides: TGTGCCAGCAGTTTTCCCAGGACAGGGCTGAACACTGAAGCTTTCTTT. Its protein is CASSFPRTGLNTEAFF.